This entry concerns a single TCR beta chain. This sample is drawn from a study of shared clonotypes between healthy human individuals. The wider study: Three CD4 naive, three CD4 memory, two CD8 naive and one CD8 memory plate were used per donor.

The study drew all its donors from Caucasian adults living in Nashville, Tennessee. Produced via immunoSEQ multiplex PCR; TCRdb's table is partial and in-frame only. The sample lists about 2.4 million clones; about 92% were seen once. CDR1 and CDR2 from the germline V gene are GTSNPN and SVGIG (reference sequence). The CDR3 sequence is 12 residues long. Trimming cost V 5 bases and J 6 bases; bases outside gene matches: 2. The sequencing sample was made of naive CD4+ T cells sorted from blood. Noted subset: CD45RA+ positively selected. The chain employs TRBV30 and TRBJ2-1; 9 bases line up with TRBD1. This clonotype originated in a man younger than 30 in good health. CDR3 DNA sequence: TGTGCCTGGGGGACAGGGTTCAATGAGCAGTTCTTC. Translation gives CAWGTGFNEQFF. The full variable domain, in which reference TRBV30 and TRBJ2-1 provide the parts outside the CDR3, is SQTIHQWPATLVQPVGSPLSLECTVEGTSNPNLYWYRQAAGRGLQLLFYSVGIGQISSEVPQNLSASRPQDRQFILSSKKLLLSDSGFYLCAWGTGFNEQFFGPGTRLTVL.